A single sample is the source of the 27 T cell receptor beta chains below, sequenced in a study of control samples from healthy donors and cancer patients (dated by TCRdb to 2020 to 2022). Library preparation used the immunoSEQ multiplex PCR assay. Entries here come from immuneACCESS through TCRdb and include only in-frame sequences with V and J called. Some clones fail to appear in such tables; in the studies checked, an unresolved V gene covers under half of the shortfall, and the cause of the remainder is unknown. The sample records about 130,000 clones, roughly 92% of which are singletons. Of the sample, just under 0.6% falls within the top ten clones. Sequencing was performed on PBMCs. These receptors were obtained from a man older than 75 with head and neck cancer.

Turning to this clone: Other DNA sequences in this sample translate to the same CDR3. The V gene is TRBV30, the J gene TRBJ1-4, with D unclear. Trimming took 4 bases from V and 8 from J, leaving 20 bases between them. This CDR3 has 15 amino acids. Germline loops: CDR1 GTSNPN, CDR2 SVGIG (reference sequence). The DNA for the CDR3 is TGTGCCTGGACCCGACCCTCCCCGGCTCGAGAAAAACTGTTTTTT. Translating gives CAWTRPSPAREKLFF.

This chain connects TRBV7-2 to TRBJ2-1; TRBD2 is a possible D gene (6 bases). Per the germline V gene, CDR1 is SGHTA and CDR2 is FQGNSA. V lost 3 bases, J lost 5 bases, and 17 bases lay in between. The CDR3 is 16 residues long. CDR3 coding DNA: TGTGCCAGCAGCTTTGTAAGCGGGTATATAGACAATGAGCAGTTCTTC. Amino acids: CASSFVSGYIDNEQFF.

The genes are TRBV14 and TRBJ1-6; no clear D. Trimming removed 1 base from V and 10 bases from J, with 14 bases in between. The CDR3 runs to 15 residues. Germline lookup yields CDR1 SGHDN and CDR2 FVKESK. The CDR3 bases are TGTGCCAGCAGCCAAGCCCTAGGAGGTCCATCACCCCTCCACTTT. As protein: CASSQALGGPSPLHF.

The genes are TRBV18 and TRBJ1-2, with 7 nucleotides matching TRBD1. CDR3 length: 13 amino acids. The ends lost 5 bases at V and 2 bases at J; junction bases unmatched: 2. Per germline, CDR1 KGHSH and CDR2 LQKENI. CDR3 residues: CASSRGQNYGYTF. In nucleotides, the CDR3 is TGTGCCAGCTCAAGGGGACAGAACTATGGCTACACCTTC.

This chain links TRBV10-3 with TRBJ1-4; the match to TRBD1 covers 8 bases. CDR1 and CDR2 (germline): ENHRY, SYGVKD. CDR3 length equals 16 residues. J was trimmed by 7 bases and V by 3 bases; bases with no gene match: 10. The CDR3 DNA reads as TGTGCCATCAGTGACCCCGGACAGGGTGAGGGTGAAAAACTGTTTTTT. Protein: CAISDPGQGEGEKLFF.

The chain uses TRBV6-5 and TRBJ1-2; possible D gene TRBD1, 5 bases. The germline gives CDR1 MNHEY, CDR2 SVGAGI. Trimming took off 0 bases at V and 4 bases at J, with 12 bases between the two ends. The CDR3 length is 15 residues. This CDR3 reads CASSYSSWGPYGYTF. For the CDR3, the DNA is TGTGCCAGCAGTTACTCATCCTGGGGACCCTATGGCTACACCTTC.

The chain uses TRBV5-1 and TRBJ2-6, with unresolved D. V was shortened by 4 bases and J by 1 base, with 12 bases between the two germline ends. This CDR3 is 16 amino acids long. Germline CDR1 is SGHRS and CDR2 is YFSETQ. The CDR3 sequence: CASSMAVSSGANVLTF. CDR3 DNA: TGCGCCAGCAGCATGGCCGTATCTTCTGGGGCCAACGTCCTGACTTTC.

The chain carries TRBV12-5 and TRBJ1-4; D not resolved. Trimming removed 1 base at V and 3 bases at J, with 9 bases between. This CDR3 region has 15 residues. Germline values: CDR1 LGHNT, CDR2 FRNRAP. CDR3 DNA: TGTGCTAGTGGTTTGGGGCAGGCATCTAATGAAAAACTGTTTTTT. It translates to CASGLGQASNEKLFF.

The chain combines TRBV6-5 with TRBJ2-5; 7 nucleotides match TRBD1. V lost 6 bases, J lost 2 bases, and 3 bases stayed unmatched. The germline V gene has CDR1 MNHEY and CDR2 SVGAGI. This CDR3 has 13 amino acids. The CDR3 reads CASSQDRQETQYF. In DNA form, the CDR3 reads TGTGCCAGCAGCCAGGACAGGCAAGAGACCCAGTACTTC.

The chain has TRBV6-5 and TRBJ2-5; no clear D. CDR3 size: 11 residues. Germline V gene data show CDR1 as MNHEY and CDR2 as SVGAGI. V lost 4 bases, J lost 6 bases, and 6 bases lay in between. The CDR3, as DNA: TGTGCCAGCAGTTCACATCAGACCCAGTACTTC. Translating gives CASSSHQTQYF.

This rearrangement joins TRBV2 to TRBJ1-2, with 10 bases fitting TRBD1. In germline, CDR1 is SNHLY, CDR2 FYNNEI. V lost 8 bases, J lost 11 bases, and 14 bases stayed unmatched. The CDR3 length is 14 residues. The CDR3 spells CASLGQGLELGYTF. The CDR3 region has the DNA TGTGCCAGCCTGGGACAGGGGCTAGAGTTAGGATACACCTTC.

This clone has just a few counts. The genes are TRBV3-1 (or the pseudogene TRBV3-2) and TRBJ2-3, with D uncertain. Trimming removed 4 bases at V and 2 bases at J, with 28 bases between. Germline V gene data show CDR1 as LGHDT and CDR2 as YNNKEL (reference sequence). The CDR3 consists of 20 residues. CDR3 DNA sequence: TGTGCCAGCAGCCTCTTAGGCTTTGGCCAGGCAATTCCCCCCACAGATACGCAGTATTTT. Its protein is CASSLLGFGQAIPPTDTQYF.

The rearrangement joins TRBV6-5 to TRBJ1-1, with D perhaps TRBD1 (6 bases). Germline assignment: CDR1 MNHEY and CDR2 SVGAGI. V was shortened by 5 bases and J by 3 bases, with 10 bases between the two germline ends. The CDR3 contains 13 residues. As DNA, the CDR3 is TGTGCCAGCAGTACAGGGTTGCACACTGAAGCTTTCTTT. This codes for CASSTGLHTEAFF.

The chain has TRBV4-3 and TRBJ2-1, with TRBD2 matching 11 bases. CDR3 size: 19 residues. The V segment lost 1 base and the J segment 7 bases; nucleotides outside the gene matches: 15. Germline V gene data show CDR1 as LGHNA and CDR2 as YSLEER. CDR3 in amino acids: CASSQAAGSGRAVDNEQFF. CDR3 DNA: TGCGCCAGCAGCCAAGCCGCAGGTAGCGGGAGGGCAGTTGATAATGAGCAGTTCTTC.

The chain is built from TRBV11-2 and TRBJ2-7; 8 nucleotides align to TRBD1. From germline, CDR1 is SGHAT and CDR2 FQNNGV. The CDR3 has 15 amino acids. The junction had 7 bases not matched to a gene; V was cut back by 4 bases and J by 2 bases. For the CDR3, the DNA is TGTGCCAGCAGCTCCTACCGGGGACAGGCCTACGAGCAGTACTTC. Its protein product is CASSSYRGQAYEQYF.

The V call is TRBV11-2, the J call TRBJ1-1, with unresolved D. The CDR3 is made up of 15 amino acids. Germline CDR1 is SGHAT and CDR2 is FQNNGV. Trimming removed 5 bases from V and 2 bases from J, with 15 bases in between. CDR3 residues: CASSRERAVNTEAFF. The CDR3 nucleotides read TGTGCCAGCAGCCGAGAGAGGGCGGTAAACACTGAAGCTTTCTTT.

This chain uses TRBV2 with TRBJ1-1, with 10 bases identical to TRBD1. Trimming removed 4 bases from V and 5 bases from J; junction bases left unmatched: 4. Germline V lookup: CDR1 SNHLY, CDR2 FYNNEI. The CDR3 spans 14 residues. CDR3 DNA: TGTGCCAGCAGTGGACAGGGGGCTGGAACTGAAGCTTTCTTT. This sequence encodes CASSGQGAGTEAFF.

The chain recombines TRBV20-1 with TRBJ2-7; D is undetermined. Trimming took off 3 bases at V and 5 bases at J, with 5 bases between the two ends. The germline V gene encodes CDR1 DFQATT and CDR2 SNEGSKA (reference sequence). The CDR3 covers 10 residues. The CDR3 is CSARGNEQYF. In DNA form, the CDR3 reads TGCAGTGCTAGGGGGAACGAGCAGTACTTC.

The V call is TRBV9, the J call TRBJ1-6, with D possibly matching TRBD1 (5 bases). This CDR3 spans 14 amino acids. The germline V gene has CDR1 SGDLS and CDR2 YYNGEE. V was cut by 4 bases and J by 9 bases, with 14 bases left in between. The CDR3 protein is CASSLAPGGSPLHF. The DNA for the CDR3 is TGTGCCAGCAGCCTCGCCCCGGGGGGTTCACCCCTCCACTTT.

The table lists this clone with a count of one. The rearrangement links TRBV13 to TRBJ1-1, with D possibly being TRBD1 (6 bases). The CDR3 spans 14 residues. Trimming removed 4 bases at V and 3 bases at J, with 12 bases between. Germline V gene sequence: CDR1 PRHDT, CDR2 FYEKMQ (reference sequence). The CDR3 DNA reads as TGTGCCAGCAGCTCCGCCAGGGGCTACACTGAAGCTTTCTTT. This encodes CASSSARGYTEAFF.

The rearrangement links TRBV19 to TRBJ2-5, with 10 nucleotides matching TRBD1. CDR1 LNHDA and CDR2 SQIVND come from the germline V gene (reference sequence). CDR3 size: 15 residues. Germline trimming cut 5 bases from V and 5 bases from J; bases unmatched to any gene: 8. The CDR3 coding sequence is TGTGCCAGTAGTGGCAGGGGGACAGGGGACGAGACCCAGTACTTC. This encodes CASSGRGTGDETQYF. Combining the CDR3 with reference TRBV19 and TRBJ2-5 gives the whole variable domain DGGITQSPKYLFRKEGQNVTLSCEQNLNHDAMYWYRQDPGQGLRLIYYSQIVNDFQKGDIAEGYSVSREKKESFPLTVTSAQKNPTAFYLCASSGRGTGDETQYFGPGTRLLVL.

This chain links TRBV5-6 with TRBJ1-2; D remains ambiguous. CDR1 and CDR2 from the germline V gene are SGHDT and YYEEEE. The CDR3 spans 15 residues. The ends were cut back, 0 bases at V and 0 bases at J, with 9 bases in the middle. The CDR3: CASSLVVSTNYGYTF. In DNA form, the CDR3 reads TGTGCCAGCAGCTTGGTGGTCAGCACTAACTATGGCTACACCTTC.

CDR3 coding DNA: TGTGCCAGCAGCGAGGGGGGGAACACTGAAGCTTTCTTT. Its protein is CASSEGGNTEAFF. V is TRBV9 and J is TRBJ1-1, with D possibly TRBD1 on 6 matching bases. This CDR3 is 13 amino acids long. Trimming cost V 3 bases and J 1 base, with 7 bases left between them. Looked up from germline, CDR1 is SGDLS and CDR2 is YYNGEE.

The genes are TRBV10-2 and TRBJ2-1; 15 bases are a match to TRBD2. Germline-derived CDR1 and CDR2 are WSHSY and SAAADI. Unmatched junction bases numbered 3, after V lost 5 bases and J lost 7 bases. The CDR3 runs to 15 residues. CDR3 sequence reads: CASSPGTSGRNEQFF. CDR3 DNA: TGCGCCAGCAGTCCCGGGACTAGCGGGAGGAATGAGCAGTTCTTC.

This chain joins TRBV2 and TRBJ2-2; tentative D call: TRBD2 (6 bases). The V and J ends lost 1 base and 0 bases respectively, with 9 bases between them. This CDR3 has 16 residues. CDR1 and CDR2 (germline): SNHLY, FYNNEI. The CDR3 region has the DNA TGTGCCAGCAGTGAAGGGGGGGTTGCGAACACCGGGGAGCTGTTTTTT. It yields the protein CASSEGGVANTGELFF.

J is TRBJ2-3 and V is TRBV5-4; no clear D. Germline values: CDR1 SGHNT, CDR2 YYREEE (reference sequence). The CDR3 has 15 amino acids. Between the trimmed V and J ends, which lost 3 bases and 0 bases, there was a span of 11 bases. Here the CDR3 DNA reads TGTGCCAGCAGCTCCCGACAACCCAGCACAGATACGCAGTATTTT. This codes for CASSSRQPSTDTQYF.

The rearrangement links TRBV11-2 to TRBJ2-1; 16 positions match TRBD2. The CDR3 runs to 18 residues. From germline, CDR1 is SGHAT and CDR2 FQNNGV. V was pared by 5 bases and J by 8 bases, with 12 bases of the junction left unmatched. Here the CDR3 reads CASSLGTSGRVINHEQFF. The CDR3 bases are TGTGCCAGCAGCCTTGGGACTAGCGGGAGGGTTATTAATCATGAGCAGTTCTTC.